This TCR beta chain was identified in a study of neurological immune-mediated disorders (dated by TCRdb to the late 2010s). Study-level background: The study compared peripheral blood TCR-beta repertoires of HTLV-I-associated myelopathy (HAM/TSP) patients, multiple sclerosis patients and healthy controls using UMI-based sequencing. The 95 to 110 TCR-beta libraries covered PBMC samples along with longitudinal samples, technical triplicates, and paired sorted CD4+ and CD8+ T-cell subsets. The cohort comprised about 71 subjects: around 15 HAM/TSP patients, 35 or so multiple sclerosis patients and around 20 healthy controls. Paper-wide results and their limitations: TCR clonal expansion was highest in HAM/TSP patients and lowest in MS patients, with MS patients falling below even healthy controls. Expanded clones from different subjects shared no identical CDR3 amino acid sequences, which suggests that TCR-beta repertoires were private in all groups.

cDNA synthesis used template-switch 5'RACE with a primer carrying a 10-nucleotide random unique molecular identifier tagging each TCR transcript. Every sequencing run yielded over 190 million TCR-beta sequences covering 15-18 subjects. Total RNA was extracted with the RNeasy kit. TCR-beta VDJ regions were amplified with primers for the TCR constant region and the 5'RACE anchor, using the KAPA Real-time Library Amplification kit. A first PCR added sample indexes and Illumina adaptors, after which a second PCR increased the library yield. The roughly 650 bp TCR product was size-selected on a 2% E-gel SizeSelection system after Ampure bead purification. Library quality was checked on a Bioanalyzer, concentration was measured with Qubit, and libraries were quantified with the Kapa Library Quantification kit before pooling. An Illumina HiSeq 2500 was used to sequence the libraries paired-end at 2 x 150 bp. To increase sequence diversity, roughly 24-32% phiX was spiked into each library pool. On the authors' methods: Quality-filtered reads were processed with the UMI-based MiGEC pipeline, and over 75% of raw TCR sequences were removed by the MiGEC pipeline during error correction. VDJ genes were aligned to IMGT germline references, and each clonotype was defined by a unique CDR3 amino acid sequence together with V-J genes. Clonal expansion, Shannon diversity, and CDR3 relatedness (CalcPairwiseDistances, ClusterSamples) were evaluated with VDJtools, and phylogenetic trees were built with CLCbio workbench. Expanded clones were defined as having at least 8 unique UMIs, based on coefficient-of-variation modelling across technical triplicates. TCRdb took the public reads, trimmed them with fastp at Q25, ran MiXCR for clone calling and kept in-frame beta chains. When rows share a CDR3 protein, they turn into one entry using the most common DNA and genes. The V and J calls and clone size come from TCRdb's table, not from the authors' own analysis. This sample comprises just under 20,000 distinct CDR3 sequences, approximately 6.8% of them detected only once. The ten top clones hold around a sixth of the sample.

The CDR3 holds 15 amino acids from the cysteine to the phenylalanine. Solely the CDR3 DNA is kept, with 45 bases framed from the first base. Relative to germline, V is 3 bases shorter and J is 0 bases shorter, with 6 bases between their ends. The germline V gene (reference sequence) gives CDR1 as LNHNV and CDR2 as YYDKDF. In its sample, this clonotype comes out as medium-sized (0.01 to 0.1%). No antigen is known for it. Within one base of it there is no much larger clone, and no base qualities were kept. TCR libraries for sorted subsets were made from 800,000 to 1,000,000 sorted CD4+ or CD8+ T cells. Peripheral blood was subjected to Ficoll-Hypaque density gradient centrifugation to isolate PBMCs, which were then cryopreserved in liquid nitrogen. The study also sequenced paired sorted CD4+ and CD8+ subsets from healthy controls, HAM/TSP patients and MS patients.

The clonotype comes from a woman aged 30 to 39 with HTLV-1-associated myelopathy (HAM/TSP). The chain uses TRBV15 and TRBJ2-6; the D gene identity is not certain. The sequenced sample consisted of CD8+ T cells from blood. This receptor carries the CDR3 CATSSEASGANVLTF. In nucleotides, the sequence is TGTGCCACCAGCAGTGAAGCCTCTGGGGCCAACGTCCTGACTTTC.